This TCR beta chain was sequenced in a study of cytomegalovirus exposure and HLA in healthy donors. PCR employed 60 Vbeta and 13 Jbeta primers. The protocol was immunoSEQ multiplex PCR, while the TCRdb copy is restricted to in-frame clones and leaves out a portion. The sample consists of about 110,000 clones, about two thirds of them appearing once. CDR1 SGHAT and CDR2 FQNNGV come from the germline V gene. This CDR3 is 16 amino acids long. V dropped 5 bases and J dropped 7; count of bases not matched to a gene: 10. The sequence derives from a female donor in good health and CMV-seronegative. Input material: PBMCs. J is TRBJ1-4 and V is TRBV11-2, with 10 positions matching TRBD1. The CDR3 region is CASSLNPGQGSEKLFF. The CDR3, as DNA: TGTGCCAGCAGCCTCAATCCGGGACAGGGGAGTGAAAAACTGTTTTTT.